The 27 T cell receptor beta chains below come from one sample, sequenced in a study of cytotoxic CD8 clonotypes in ibrutinib-treated CLL. Libraries were prepared by immunoSEQ multiplex PCR; TCRdb keeps only in-frame clonotypes and omits some of them. The data contain about 300,000 clones, around 69% of them singletons. The source material was PBMCs, sampled at disease progression, from a patient treated with ibrutinib. The receptors originated from a human donor with chronic lymphocytic leukemia.

This clone appeared a few times. This chain uses TRBV5-6 with TRBJ1-2; tentative D call: TRBD1 (6 bases). V lost 4 bases, J lost 4 bases, and 11 bases lay in between. Germline V gives CDR1 SGHDT, CDR2 YYEEEE. CDR3 length: 13 residues. CDR3 sequence reads: CASSRGHSYGYTF. The CDR3 DNA is TGTGCCAGCAGCCGGGGACACTCCTATGGCTACACCTTC.

The V and J genes are TRBV5-1 and TRBJ1-2; D ambiguous. V gave up 0 bases and J gave up 6 bases, with 6 bases separating them. Germline values: CDR1 SGHRS, CDR2 YFSETQ. The CDR3 spans 12 residues. The CDR3, as DNA: TGCGCCAGCAGCTTGGGGGGAAATGGCTACACCTTC. Translation: CASSLGGNGYTF.

At least ten counts were recorded for this clone. J is TRBJ1-1 and V is TRBV28, with D hard to call. V lost 5 bases and J lost 3, with 10 bases in between. CDR1 is MDHEN, CDR2 SYDVKM, per germline. CDR3 length: 13 residues. The CDR3 is CASSAFDYTEAFF. CDR3 nucleotides: TGTGCCAGCAGTGCCTTCGACTACACTGAAGCTTTCTTT.

The V gene is TRBV6-5, the J gene TRBJ1-2; D perhaps matches TRBD1 (5 bases). The ends were cut back, 6 bases at V and 3 bases at J, with 11 bases in the middle. This CDR3 comprises 13 residues. Germline V lookup: CDR1 MNHEY, CDR2 SVGAGI. Here the CDR3 reads CASSWGGDYGYTF. In DNA, the CDR3 is TGTGCCAGCAGCTGGGGAGGGGACTATGGCTACACCTTC.

The V call is TRBV4-1, the J call TRBJ2-3; 9 positions match TRBD1. Germline V gene lookup returns CDR1 MGHRA and CDR2 YSYEKL. V gave up 0 bases and J gave up 4 bases; unmatched junction bases: 8. The CDR3 length is 17 residues. CDR3: CASSQDRTGARADTQYF. The DNA of the CDR3 is TGCGCCAGCAGCCAAGACCGGACAGGGGCTCGGGCAGATACGCAGTATTTT.

The chain joins TRBV15 to TRBJ2-5; 10 bases agree with TRBD2. Trimming removed 0 bases from V and 5 bases from J; junction bases left unmatched: 6. The CDR3 extends over 16 amino acids. Germline assignment: CDR1 LNHNV and CDR2 YYDKDF (reference sequence). The CDR3: CATSREAGGPGETQYF. CDR3 nucleotides: TGTGCCACCAGCAGAGAAGCGGGAGGGCCAGGGGAGACCCAGTACTTC.

This chain links TRBV18 with TRBJ2-7; TRBD2 matches at 8 bases. V lost 2 bases and J lost 7; bases outside the gene matches: 16. CDR1 is KGHSH, CDR2 LQKENI, per germline. This CDR3 region has 17 residues. The CDR3 DNA follows: TGTGCCAGCTCACCAGCCTCCCGGGCGGGGCCGGGGGGGGAGCAGTACTTC. Protein product: CASSPASRAGPGGEQYF.

The chain joins TRBV6-1 to TRBJ2-7; no firm D call. This CDR3 has 11 amino acids. The V and J ends lost 6 bases and 3 bases respectively, with 6 bases between them. Per the germline V gene, CDR1 is MNHNS and CDR2 is SASEGT. The CDR3 nucleotides read TGTGCCAGCAGCCTTCACTACGAGCAGTACTTC. It specifies CASSLHYEQYF.

The chain employs TRBV4-3 and TRBJ1-5; 9 bases fit TRBD1. The germline V gene has CDR1 LGHNA and CDR2 YSLEER. The V gene end was trimmed by 1 base and the J gene end by 9 bases; junction bases not matched to a gene: 19. The CDR3 runs 19 residues. The CDR3 region has the DNA TGCGCCAGCAGCCAAGTTTGGGGACAGGGATGGCCGGGTGTTCGGCCCCAGCATTTT. Its translation: CASSQVWGQGWPGVRPQHF.

This sequence joins TRBV2 and TRBJ1-4; D unresolved. The CDR3 is 19 residues long. Per germline, CDR1 SNHLY and CDR2 FYNNEI. V was trimmed by 3 bases and J by 5 bases, leaving 25 bases between them. The CDR3 region has the DNA TGTGCCAGCAGTGACTGGGGAGGCAAGGACCGTGGAAAAAATGAAAAACTGTTTTTT. Its protein product is CASSDWGGKDRGKNEKLFF.

The chain couples TRBV6-5 to TRBJ1-2, with no clear D. Trimming left V 2 bases short and J 4 bases short, with 11 bases between. Germline-derived CDR1 and CDR2 are MNHEY and SVGAGI. The CDR3 contains 14 residues. The CDR3 DNA reads as TGTGCCAGCAGTTACAACGGGAAGCCCTATGGCTACACCTTC. This sequence encodes CASSYNGKPYGYTF.

This rearrangement joins TRBV18 to TRBJ2-3; TRBD1 might be the D (6 bases). CDR3 length: 13 amino acids. Trimming shortened V by 6 bases and J by 0 bases, and 7 bases separated the two germline ends. Germline CDR1 is KGHSH and CDR2 is LQKENI. CDR3 protein: CASSTGSTDTQYF. CDR3 sequence (DNA): TGTGCCAGCTCTACAGGGAGCACAGATACGCAGTATTTT.

The V call is TRBV28, the J call TRBJ1-2; no firm D call. The CDR3 consists of 12 residues. The germline CDR1 and CDR2 sequences are MDHEN and SYDVKM. The V gene lost 5 bases and the J gene lost 8 bases, with 12 bases spanning the gap. CDR3 amino acids: CASSTTSVGYTF. The CDR3 region has the DNA TGTGCCAGCAGTACTACGTCAGTCGGCTACACCTTC.

This clone was detected only a few times. J is TRBJ2-2 and V is TRBV9, with D possibly being TRBD1 (6 bases). The germline V gene has CDR1 SGDLS and CDR2 YYNGEE. This CDR3 spans 16 amino acids. The V end lost 3 bases, the J end lost 6 bases, and 18 bases lay between the germline ends. CDR3 in amino acids: CASSARTVPLPGELFF. The CDR3 DNA reads TGTGCCAGCAGCGCAAGGACAGTCCCCCTTCCCGGGGAGCTGTTTTTT.

The rearrangement joins TRBV2 to TRBJ2-5; D is ambiguous. The V gene's germline CDR1 is SNHLY and CDR2 FYNNEI. Trimming took off 1 base at V and 4 bases at J, with 1 base between the two ends. The CDR3 is 11 residues long. In nucleotides, the CDR3 is TGTGCCAGCAGTGAAGTAGAGACCCAGTACTTC. Translating gives CASSEVETQYF. The variable domain in full, completed from reference TRBV2 and TRBJ2-5, reads EPEVTQTPSHQVTQMGQEVILRCVPISNHLYFYWYRQILGQKVEFLVSFYNNEISEKSEIFDDQFSVERPDGSNFTLKIRSTKLEDSAMYFCASSEVETQYFGPGTRLLVL.

The chain uses TRBV29-1 and TRBJ2-3; D may correspond to TRBD1 or TRBD2 (5 bases each). Germline V gene lookup returns CDR1 SQVTM and CDR2 ANQGSEA. This CDR3 is built from 16 residues. Trimming stripped 3 bases from V and 0 bases from J, with 16 bases between. The DNA of the CDR3 is TGCAGCGTTGACTCCGGGACCCTTGGCAGCACAGATACGCAGTATTTT. This codes for CSVDSGTLGSTDTQYF.

This clone was picked up a small number of times. The chain couples TRBV6-6 to TRBJ2-7, with D unresolved. V was pared by 4 bases and J by 6 bases, with 7 bases between. This CDR3 contains 11 residues. The germline V gene has CDR1 MNHNY and CDR2 SVGAGI (reference sequence). This CDR3 reads CASSSASEQYF. The CDR3 coding sequence is TGTGCCAGCAGTTCCGCATCCGAGCAGTACTTC.

The V gene is TRBV9, the J gene TRBJ1-2, with D perhaps TRBD1 (5 bases). Looked up from germline, CDR1 is SGDLS and CDR2 is YYNGEE. The CDR3 runs to 12 residues. Deletions cut 0 bases from V and 13 bases from J, with 13 bases between. The CDR3 loop is CASSVDRGSPTF. CDR3 bases: TGTGCCAGCAGCGTAGATAGGGGCAGCCCCACCTTC.

The chain combines TRBV5-1 with TRBJ2-1; possibly TRBD2 for D (6 bases). V shed 4 bases and J shed 4 bases, with 18 bases lying between them. The CDR3 spans 16 residues. Germline lookup yields CDR1 SGHRS and CDR2 YFSETQ. The CDR3 here is CASSPVMGSGYNEQFF. CDR3 in DNA: TGCGCCAGCAGCCCTGTCATGGGTAGCGGATACAATGAGCAGTTCTTC.

V gene TRBV28 combines with J gene TRBJ2-3; D uncertain. Trimming shortened V by 10 bases and J by 5 bases, and 10 bases separated the two germline ends. Looked up from germline, CDR1 is MDHEN and CDR2 is SYDVKM. The CDR3 is 11 amino acids. CDR3 region: CAMGSLDTQYF. DNA for the CDR3: TGTGCCATGGGGTCTCTAGATACGCAGTATTTT.

J is TRBJ2-2 and V is TRBV19, with D unclear. V lost 3 bases and J 3 bases, leaving 5 bases between the germline ends. The CDR3 is 13 amino acids. CDR1 and CDR2 from the germline V gene are LNHDA and SQIVND (reference sequence). In DNA form, the CDR3 reads TGTGCCAGTAGTATCCCCTACACCGGGGAGCTGTTTTTT. Protein sequence: CASSIPYTGELFF.

For this clone: The sample has other DNA sequences that encode this CDR3 too. This chain links TRBV18 with TRBJ2-5; D remains unclear. The CDR3 is made up of 12 amino acids. Trimming removed 4 bases at V and 2 bases at J, with 5 bases between. The germline V gene has CDR1 KGHSH and CDR2 LQKENI. CDR3 sequence: CASSRIQETQYF. The CDR3 DNA reads TGTGCCAGCTCACGGATACAAGAGACCCAGTACTTC.

The chain uses TRBV10-2 and TRBJ1-1; D call uncertain. Deletions cut 5 bases from V and 3 bases from J, with 16 bases between. CDR1 WSHSY and CDR2 SAAADI come from the germline V gene. This CDR3 has 15 amino acids. This chain's CDR3 is CASSNLGYPDTEAFF. In DNA, the CDR3 is TGCGCCAGCAGTAACCTAGGGTACCCGGACACTGAAGCTTTCTTT.

The chain's CDR3 is CASSEARGSTEQFF. DNA of the CDR3: TGTGCCAGCAGTGAAGCCCGGGGGAGTACTGAGCAGTTCTTC. The rearrangement joins TRBV2 to TRBJ2-1; perhaps TRBD2 as D (6 bases). The CDR3 spans 14 residues. Germline V gene lookup returns CDR1 SNHLY and CDR2 FYNNEI. V was trimmed by 0 bases and J by 9 bases, leaving 12 bases between them.

This chain joins TRBV19 and TRBJ1-2, with unresolved D. The germline gives CDR1 LNHDA, CDR2 SQIVND (reference sequence). The CDR3 is 11 residues long. Trimming took off 7 bases at V and 1 base at J, with 4 bases between the two ends. The CDR3 loop is CASKNNYGYTF. For the CDR3, the DNA is TGTGCCAGTAAGAATAACTATGGCTACACCTTC.

V and J are TRBV4-1 and TRBJ1-2; D possibly corresponds to TRBD1 (5 bases). The germline gives CDR1 MGHRA, CDR2 YSYEKL. Trimming took off 3 bases at V and 8 bases at J, with 13 bases between the two ends. The CDR3 is made up of 13 amino acids. The CDR3 region has the DNA TGCGCCAGCAGCCACATTTCGACAGCGGGCTACACCTTC. It yields the protein CASSHISTAGYTF.

The chain recombines TRBV28 with TRBJ2-5; D is tentatively TRBD1 or TRBD2 (6 bases each). The germline V gene encodes CDR1 MDHEN and CDR2 SYDVKM. CDR3 size: 18 residues. V shed 5 bases and J shed 2 bases, with 24 bases lying between them. The CDR3 protein is CASSLPPSRRGGQETQYF. CDR3 DNA: TGTGCCAGCAGTCTGCCCCCCTCAAGGCGAGGGGGGCAAGAGACCCAGTACTTC.